Sequencing of this T cell receptor beta chain was carried out in a study of blood T cells in healthy people across ages. Every sample yielded at least 6 million isolated PBMCs. The CDR3 is made up of 16 amino acids. J lost 5 bases, V lost 7 bases, and 10 bases had no gene match. Whole-study results and caveats: Measured against age, TCR beta diversity per million T cells decreased in a roughly linear manner. The donors' CMV status was not determined, possibly confounding changes in expanded clonotypes.

Combining a sample-barcoded 5' primer with a J-beta primer mix, a second PCR ran for 7 to 11 cycles. TCRdb independently ran MiXCR on the 5' RACE reads; one entry per CDR3 protein. This table has fewer than 700,000 distinct CDR3 sequences, approximately 40% appearing once. Notes on this clonotype: Its target is not known.

This chain joins TRBV12-3 or TRBV12-4 and TRBJ2-1; 11 nucleotides agree with TRBD2. The sample taken for sequencing was blood. This sequence originates from an elderly man in good health. The CDR3 sequence: CASIGLAGGKHNEQFF. The CDR3 DNA reads TGTGCCAGCATAGGCCTAGCGGGGGGCAAACACAATGAGCAGTTCTTC.